This T cell receptor (beta chain) derives from a study of T cells in Graves' hyperthyroidism and ophthalmopathy. Per germline, CDR1 MNHEY and CDR2 SMNVEV (reference sequence). The CDR3 extends over 14 amino acids. Trimming stripped 6 bases from V and 0 bases from J, with 11 bases between. Stable Graves' hyperthyroidism meant no ophthalmopathy progression within 18 months. Disease duration under 2 months; hyperthyroidism patients were aged 18 to 65. Clinical symptoms, serum thyroxine and TRAb, thyroid ultrasound and orbital computed tomography were used for the diagnoses. This clonotype was seen more than once but under ten times. RNA transcripts gave rise to amplified TCR beta CDR3 regions. Using the HTBI primer set, a first-round RT-PCR was run on the TCR CDR3. TCRdb re-called the multiplex PCR reads with MiXCR, one entry per CDR3 protein. The sample gives approximately 610,000 distinct CDR3 sequences, over 15% of which show up once; roughly 18% is in the top ten.

The sequence was collected from a woman under 30 with Graves' hyperthyroidism. The chain employs TRBV27 and TRBJ1-1; tentatively, D is TRBD1 (6 bases). Source material: blood. CDR3 protein: CASRVDRLNTEAFF. DNA of the CDR3: TGTGCCAGCAGAGTAGACAGGTTGAACACTGAAGCTTTCTTT.